These T cell receptor beta chains were read from a single sample in a study of blood T cell repertoires in COVID-19. Libraries were prepared by immunoSEQ multiplex PCR; TCRdb keeps only in-frame clonotypes and omits some of them. The table lists about 120,000 clones, around three quarters of them singletons. The sample taken for sequencing was peripheral blood. These receptors were collected from a woman aged 60-75 years with acute or convalescent COVID-19. CDR3s include the opening cysteine and the closing phenylalanine or tryptophan. D genes are given only for firm matches. A clone size is listed for some rows: how often the clone was seen (once, few, many), or a class if it is expanded.

V	size	J	D	DNA	CDR3
TRBV7-9	NA	TRBJ2-7	NA	TGTGCCAGCAGCAACTACAGGGTTCCCTACGAGCAGTACTTC	CASSNYRVPYEQYF
TRBV19	few	TRBJ1-2	TRBD1	TGTGCCAGTAGTGCCGCCGGGACAGGAGTGCTATGGGGCTACACCTTC	CASSAAGTGVLWGYTF
TRBV7-3	once	TRBJ2-3	NA	TGTGCCAGCAGCTTATCTAGCTCAGATACGCAGTATTTT	CASSLSSSDTQYF
TRBV5-1	NA	TRBJ1-1	NA	TGCGCCAGCGCGGTGGGCACTGAAGCTTTCTTT	CASAVGTEAFF
TRBV12-3/TRBV12-4	NA	TRBJ1-6	NA	TGTGCCAGCAGTTCTAGTCTACTGACCCTCCACTTT	CASSSSLLTLHF
TRBV10-1	NA	TRBJ2-7	TRBD1	TGCGCCAGCAGTGGGGACAGGGTCTACGAGCAGTACTTC	CASSGDRVYEQYF
TRBV7-9	NA	TRBJ2-1	TRBD1	TGTGCCAGCAGCCCGACAGGGTCCTATGAGCAGTTCTTC	CASSPTGSYEQFF
TRBV9	NA	TRBJ2-5	NA	TGTGCCAGCAGCGTAGCTGGCTCCAGGGAGACCCAGTACTTC	CASSVAGSRETQYF
TRBV6-5	NA	TRBJ2-7	TRBD1	TGTGCCAGCAGCCGGGGACAGGGTGCCTACGAGCAGTACTTC	CASSRGQGAYEQYF
TRBV6-5	NA	TRBJ2-7	TRBD1	TGTGCCAGCAAGAGAGGACAGGGTGGCTTGTACGAGCAGTACTTC	CASKRGQGGLYEQYF
TRBV7-2	NA	TRBJ1-5	TRBD1	TGTGCCAGCAGCTCGGGGACAGGGGGCCAGCCCCAGCATTTT	CASSSGTGGQPQHF
TRBV2	NA	TRBJ2-7	TRBD1	TGTGCCAGCAGACCGGACAGGTCGGGGCAGTACTTC	CASRPDRSGQYF
TRBV19	NA	TRBJ2-2	NA	TGTGCCAGTAGTGCAGTAGGGGGTGGCGGGGAGCTGTTTTTT	CASSAVGGGGELFF
TRBV28	NA	TRBJ1-2	NA	TGTGCCAGCAGTTTTCTCCGGACAGTTTCCGACTATGGCTACACCTTC	CASSFLRTVSDYGYTF
TRBV5-1	NA	TRBJ1-6	TRBD1	TGCGCCAGCAGCAAAACGGACAGGGGAGGGAATTCACCCCTCCACTTT	CASSKTDRGGNSPLHF
TRBV5-4	NA	TRBJ1-3	NA	TGTGCCAGCAGCTTGGGACAGGTAGATGGAAACACCATATATTTT	CASSLGQVDGNTIYF
TRBV28	NA	TRBJ2-2	NA	TGTGCCAGCAGCTTATTACAGAACACCGGGGAGCTGTTTTTT	CASSLLQNTGELFF
TRBV3-1/TRBV3-2	NA	TRBJ1-2	NA	TGTGCCAGCAGCCCCCTCTTGGGGGGTCCCTATGGCTACACCTTC	CASSPLLGGPYGYTF
TRBV5-1	NA	TRBJ1-1	NA	TGCGCCAGCAGCTTGTTGGGCAGGGACAATCCCCAGGGAAGTGTTACTGAAGCTTTCTTT	CASSLLGRDNPQGSVTEAFF
TRBV5-1	NA	TRBJ2-5	NA	TGCGCCAGCAGCCCCTCGGGGGAGACCCAGTACTTC	CASSPSGETQYF
TRBV13	NA	TRBJ1-1	NA	TGTGCCAGCAGAGCGGTTTCCACTGAAGCTTTCTTT	CASRAVSTEAFF
TRBV3-1/TRBV3-2	NA	TRBJ2-1	NA	TGTGCCAGCAGCCCCCATGGGGCGTCAGGTTTCAATGAGCAGTTCTTC	CASSPHGASGFNEQFF
TRBV29-1	NA	TRBJ2-5	NA	TGCAGCGTTGCACAACAGGAAGGAGAGACCCAGTACTTC	CSVAQQEGETQYF
TRBV24-1	few	TRBJ2-2	TRBD2	TGTGCCACCAGTGATCCGGGACTAGCGAACACCGGGGAGCTGTTTTTT	CATSDPGLANTGELFF
TRBV27	NA	TRBJ1-1	TRBD1	TGTGCCAGCAGTCCTACAGGGGGCACTGAAGCTTTCTTT	CASSPTGGTEAFF
TRBV6-4	NA	TRBJ2-3	NA	TGTGCCAGCAGTGACCCGGGGGAAGGCACAGATACGCAGTATTTT	CASSDPGEGTDTQYF
TRBV6-4	once	TRBJ1-1	TRBD1	TGTGCCAGCAAGGGGGACAGCTATAACACTGAAGCTTTCTTT	CASKGDSYNTEAFF
TRBV5-1	few	TRBJ1-4	NA	TGCGCCAGCAGCACAGGACACTCAACTAATGAAAAACTGTTTTTT	CASSTGHSTNEKLFF
TRBV19	once	TRBJ1-1	NA	TGTGCCAGTAGTGAGGTCGGAGAAGCTTTCTTT	CASSEVGEAFF